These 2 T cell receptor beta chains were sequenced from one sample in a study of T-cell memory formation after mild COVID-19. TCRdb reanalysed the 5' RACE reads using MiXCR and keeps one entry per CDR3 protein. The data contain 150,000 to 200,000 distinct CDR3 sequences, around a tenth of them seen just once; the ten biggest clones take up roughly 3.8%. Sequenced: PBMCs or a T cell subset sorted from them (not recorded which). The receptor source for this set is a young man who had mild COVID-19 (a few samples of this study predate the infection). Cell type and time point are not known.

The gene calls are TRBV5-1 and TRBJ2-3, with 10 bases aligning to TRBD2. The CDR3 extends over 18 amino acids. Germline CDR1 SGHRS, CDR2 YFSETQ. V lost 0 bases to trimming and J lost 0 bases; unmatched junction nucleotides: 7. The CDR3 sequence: CASSLVPSGGPSTDTQYF. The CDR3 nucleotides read TGCGCCAGCAGCTTGGTTCCTAGCGGGGGCCCCAGCACAGATACGCAGTATTTT.

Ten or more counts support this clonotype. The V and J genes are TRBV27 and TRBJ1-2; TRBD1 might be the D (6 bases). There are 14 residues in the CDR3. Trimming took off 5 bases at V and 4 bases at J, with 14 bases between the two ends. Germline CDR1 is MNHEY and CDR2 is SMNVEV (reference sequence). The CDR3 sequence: CASSPQGSGYGYTF. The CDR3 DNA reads TGTGCCAGCAGTCCACAGGGCTCGGGCTATGGCTACACCTTC.